This T cell receptor (beta chain) is from a study of T cell responses to AZD1222 COVID-19 vaccine (dated by TCRdb to the early 2020s). Study-level background: Because spike-specific TCR depth and breadth did not differ between the two schedules, AZD1222 recipients who got a second dose at roughly 4 weeks were pooled with those who got a second dose at roughly 12 weeks. A total of around 240 trial participants underwent TCR sequencing, of whom nearly 210 had received two doses of AZD1222 and approximately 26 had received two doses of the MenACWY control vaccine. Trial participants were enrolled by age into 18-55, 56-69 and 70-plus year subgroups, with about 150, 28 and 57 TCR-sequenced participants respectively. The study at large found these results: After two AZD1222 doses, both the breadth and the depth of spike-specific TCRs were significantly higher than at day 0 and than in MenACWY recipients. No day 14 peak-response samples were available, so repertoires were characterized only after the peak T cell response. Reportedly, almost half of the unique spike-specific TCRs recognized epitopes lying outside the regions that are mutated in the B.1.351 and B.1.1.7 variants. Most participants were white British and females outnumbered males, and the authors suggested that clonal diversity may have been underestimated. The 56-69-year group was small, and its depth increase did not reach significance, likely because of low power. Conclusions about previously exposed vaccinees were limited because only six or seven AZD1222 recipients were SARS-CoV-2 seropositive at baseline. The whole spike protein was spanned by vaccine-associated CD4 TCRs, and dominant responses were seen in regions 160-218 and 743-854.

This clone was observed once. The antigen it recognizes is unknown. Base-call qualities are not available, and no considerably larger clone is one nucleotide away. What this sample's time point label stands for: baseline before first vaccination. The vaccinee samples were drawn from two UK trials, COV001 and COV002, one of which was a single-blind randomized controlled phase 2/3 trial testing AZD1222 (ChAdOx1 nCoV-19) in healthy adults. Trial participant PBMC samples were collected at day 0 and day 28 after the second dose for TCRbeta chain sequencing. V and J are truncated by 2 bases and 4 bases respectively, leaving an intervening sequence of 17 bases. From a lookup of the germline V gene, CDR1 and CDR2 are SGHRS and YFSETQ. Reading from cysteine to phenylalanine, the CDR3 counts 16 amino acids. Only the CDR3 DNA is retained, 48 bases long and in frame from the first base. The CDR3 regions of human TCRbeta chains were analyzed by immunosequencing. The paper's data handling went like this. Repertoire TCRs were matched against a reference library of SARS-CoV-2-specific TCRs generated with the MIRA antigen-specificity platform. Breadth was defined as the fraction of unique TCRs that were SARS-CoV-2-associated. Depth was defined as the fraction of total T cells that were SARS-CoV-2-associated. Using the MIRA data, each spike-specific TCR was assigned both to the spike region to which the TCR was reactive and to a CD4 or CD8 class. Log10-transformed breadth and depth values were compared by one-way ANOVA with Sidak's multiple comparisons tests. Sourced from immuneACCESS, this table was stored by TCRdb with only in-frame sequences that have V and J called. A share of the clones is absent; for the studies checked, an unresolved V gene accounts for under half, and the remainder has no known explanation. V and J calls and clone size are given by that table; D and trimming were obtained from the DNA. For this sample the table gives around 120,000 clones, of which about 85% were detected only once. Clones ranked in the top ten supply 5% to 7% of the sample.

The material was peripheral blood, obtained on day 0 of AZD1222 vaccination. The chain is encoded by TRBV5-1 joined to TRBJ2-3, and perhaps TRBD2 as D gene, on 6 matching bases. The TCR was taken from an adult in good health. The nucleotides read TGCGCCAGCAGCTTAGGGCACCGCGGGGCTCCAGATACGCAGTATTTT. Translated, it gives CASSLGHRGAPDTQYF.